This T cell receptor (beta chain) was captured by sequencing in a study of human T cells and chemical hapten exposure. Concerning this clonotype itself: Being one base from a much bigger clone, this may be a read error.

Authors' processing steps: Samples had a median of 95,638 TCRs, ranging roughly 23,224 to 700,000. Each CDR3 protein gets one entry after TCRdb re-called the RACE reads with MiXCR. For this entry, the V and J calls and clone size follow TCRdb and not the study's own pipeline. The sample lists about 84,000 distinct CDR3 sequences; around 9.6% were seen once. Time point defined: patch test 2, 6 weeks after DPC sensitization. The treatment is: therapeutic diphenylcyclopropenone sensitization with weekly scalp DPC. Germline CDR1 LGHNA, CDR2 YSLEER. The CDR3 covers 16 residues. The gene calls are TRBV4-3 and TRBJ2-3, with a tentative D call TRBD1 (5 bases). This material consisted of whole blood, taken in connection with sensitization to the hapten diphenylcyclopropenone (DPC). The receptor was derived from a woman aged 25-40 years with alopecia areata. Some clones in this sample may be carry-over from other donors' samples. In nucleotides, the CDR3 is TGCGCCAGCAGCCAAGATCGGGCAGGGTCGACAGATTCGCAGTATTTT. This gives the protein CASSQDRAGSTDSQYF.